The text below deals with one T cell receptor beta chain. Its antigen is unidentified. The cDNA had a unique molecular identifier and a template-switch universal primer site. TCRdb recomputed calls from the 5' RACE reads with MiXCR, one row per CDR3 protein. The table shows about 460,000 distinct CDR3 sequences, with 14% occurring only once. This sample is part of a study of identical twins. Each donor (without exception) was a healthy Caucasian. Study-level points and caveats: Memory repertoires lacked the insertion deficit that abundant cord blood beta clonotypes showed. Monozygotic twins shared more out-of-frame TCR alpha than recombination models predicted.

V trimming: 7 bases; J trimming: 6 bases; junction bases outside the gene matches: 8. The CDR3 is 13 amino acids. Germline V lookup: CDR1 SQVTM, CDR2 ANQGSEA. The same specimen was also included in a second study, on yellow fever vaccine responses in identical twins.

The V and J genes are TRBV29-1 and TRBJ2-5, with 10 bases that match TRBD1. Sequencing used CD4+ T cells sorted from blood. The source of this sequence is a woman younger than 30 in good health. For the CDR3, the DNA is TGCAGCGCAGGAGGGACAGGGGAACAGACCCAGTACTTC. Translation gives CSAGGTGEQTQYF.